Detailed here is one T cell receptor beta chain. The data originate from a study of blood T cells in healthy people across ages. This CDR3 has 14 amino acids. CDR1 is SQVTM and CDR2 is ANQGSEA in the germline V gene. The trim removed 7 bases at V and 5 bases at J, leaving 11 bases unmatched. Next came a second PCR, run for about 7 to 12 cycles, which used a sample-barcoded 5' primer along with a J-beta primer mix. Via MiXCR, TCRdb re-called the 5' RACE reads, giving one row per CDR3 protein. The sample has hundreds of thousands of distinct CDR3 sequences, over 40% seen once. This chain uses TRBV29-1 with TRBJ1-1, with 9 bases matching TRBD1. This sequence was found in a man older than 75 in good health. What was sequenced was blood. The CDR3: CSAVTGGDDTEAFF. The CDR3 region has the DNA TGCAGCGCCGTAACAGGGGGCGATGATACTGAAGCTTTCTTT.